A single T cell receptor beta chain is shown here with its context. Antigen: not known. The CDR3 length is 19 residues. Trimming stripped 9 bases from V and 0 bases from J, with 26 bases between. Germline CDR1 and CDR2: SGHTA and FQGTGA. This sample stems from a study of T cell repertoires in cytomegalovirus infection. Via MiXCR, TCRdb re-called the reads, giving one row per CDR3 protein. The sample shows approximately 500,000 distinct CDR3 sequences, approximately 17% of them seen only once. Points from the study as a whole: The study identified carriers of CMV plus the relevant HLA from cumulative public TCR beta family frequency.

The receptor comes from a human donor in good health (CMV status not recorded). Some clones in this sample may be carry-over from other donors' samples. The sequencing input was CD8+ T cells from PBMCs. The chain has TRBV7-3 and TRBJ2-2; maybe TRBD2 (6 bases). The CDR3 DNA sequence: TGTGCCAGAAGCCCCCTATCGGGAGAAGATATGGCGAACACCGGGGAGCTGTTTTTT. This codes for CARSPLSGEDMANTGELFF.